Here is one TCR beta chain with its context. The antigen is undetermined. The data were obtained in a study of T cell repertoires in cytomegalovirus infection. Study details: CMV infection plus the matching HLA type was flagged by public TCR beta signatures. Study conclusions and caveats: Adding up the frequency of public TCR beta families identified people who carried CMV plus the relevant HLA. Clonotypes of TCR beta that were HLA-C-restricted and CMV-specific dominated the ex vivo response.

TCRdb re-called the reads through MiXCR, storing one row per CDR3 protein. The sample holds about 480,000 distinct CDR3 sequences, 33% seen once. The CDR3 covers 16 residues. Germline values: CDR1 PRHDT, CDR2 FYEKMQ (reference sequence). The V and J ends lost 4 bases and 7 bases, in that order; junction bases with no gene match: 14. The material sequenced was cultured PBMCs, taken from culture after CMV antigen stimulation. The chain joins TRBV13 to TRBJ2-5; 8 nucleotides agree with TRBD2. The source of this sequence is a human donor in good health (CMV status not recorded). Some clones in this sample may be carry-over from other donors' samples. CDR3 residues: CASSWGSGRRGGTQYF. The CDR3 DNA reads TGTGCCAGCAGCTGGGGTAGCGGCCGACGGGGGGGGACCCAGTACTTC.